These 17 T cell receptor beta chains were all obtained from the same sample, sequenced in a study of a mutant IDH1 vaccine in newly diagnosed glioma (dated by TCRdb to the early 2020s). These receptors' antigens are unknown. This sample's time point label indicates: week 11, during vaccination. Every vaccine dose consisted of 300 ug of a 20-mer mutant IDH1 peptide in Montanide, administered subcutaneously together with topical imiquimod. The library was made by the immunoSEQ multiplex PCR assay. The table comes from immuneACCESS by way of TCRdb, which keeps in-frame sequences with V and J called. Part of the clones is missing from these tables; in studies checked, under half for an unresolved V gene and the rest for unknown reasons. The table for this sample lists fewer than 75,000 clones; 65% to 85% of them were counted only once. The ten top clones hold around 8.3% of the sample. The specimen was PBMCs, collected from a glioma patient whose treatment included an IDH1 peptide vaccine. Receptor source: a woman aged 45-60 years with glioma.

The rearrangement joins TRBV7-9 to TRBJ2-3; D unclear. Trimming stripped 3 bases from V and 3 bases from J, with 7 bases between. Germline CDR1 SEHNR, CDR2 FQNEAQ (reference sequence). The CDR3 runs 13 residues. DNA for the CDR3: TGTGCCAGCAGCTTTATAGGAACAGATACGCAGTATTTT. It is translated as CASSFIGTDTQYF.

CDR3 nucleotides: TGTGCCAGCAGCTTAGGGGGGACAGGGGGGAACACTGAAGCTTTCTTT. Translating it yields CASSLGGTGGNTEAFF. The chain uses TRBV7-2 and TRBJ1-1; 11 bases map to TRBD1. The V and J ends lost 1 base and 1 base, in that order; junction bases with no gene match: 2. The CDR3 sequence is 16 residues long. The germline V gene encodes CDR1 SGHTA and CDR2 FQGNSA. Supplemented by reference TRBV7-2 and TRBJ1-1, the full variable domain reads GAGVSQSPSNKVTEKGKDVELRCDPISGHTALYWYRQSLGQGLEFLIYFQGNSAPDKSGLPSDRFSAERTGGSVSTLTIQRTQQEDSAVYLCASSLGGTGGNTEAFFGQGTRLTVV.

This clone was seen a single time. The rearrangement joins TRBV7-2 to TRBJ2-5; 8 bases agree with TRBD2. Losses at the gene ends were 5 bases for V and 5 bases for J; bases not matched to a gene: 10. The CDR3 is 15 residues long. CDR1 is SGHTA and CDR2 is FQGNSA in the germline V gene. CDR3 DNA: TGTGCCAGCAGCCCCCCACTAGCGGAAGGGGAGACCCAGTACTTC. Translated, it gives CASSPPLAEGETQYF.

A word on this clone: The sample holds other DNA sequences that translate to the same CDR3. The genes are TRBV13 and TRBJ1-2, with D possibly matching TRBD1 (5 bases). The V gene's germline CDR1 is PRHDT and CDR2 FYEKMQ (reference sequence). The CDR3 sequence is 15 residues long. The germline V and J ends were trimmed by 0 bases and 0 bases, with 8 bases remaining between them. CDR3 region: CASSLGGVTNYGYTF. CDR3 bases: TGTGCCAGCAGCTTAGGGGGGGTTACTAACTATGGCTACACCTTC.

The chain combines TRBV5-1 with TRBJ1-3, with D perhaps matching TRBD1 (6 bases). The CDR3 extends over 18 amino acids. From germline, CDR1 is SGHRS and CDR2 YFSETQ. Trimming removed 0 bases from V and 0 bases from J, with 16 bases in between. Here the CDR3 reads CASSLAGSQGPSGNTIYF. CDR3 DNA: TGCGCCAGCAGCTTGGCCGGGTCACAGGGCCCCTCTGGAAACACCATATATTTT.

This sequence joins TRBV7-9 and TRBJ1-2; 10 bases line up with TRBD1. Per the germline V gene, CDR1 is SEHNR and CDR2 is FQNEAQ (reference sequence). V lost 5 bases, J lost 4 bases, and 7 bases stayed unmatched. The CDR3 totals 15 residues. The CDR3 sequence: CASSVRDRGSYGYTF. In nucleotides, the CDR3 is TGTGCCAGCAGCGTCCGGGACAGGGGATCCTATGGCTACACCTTC.

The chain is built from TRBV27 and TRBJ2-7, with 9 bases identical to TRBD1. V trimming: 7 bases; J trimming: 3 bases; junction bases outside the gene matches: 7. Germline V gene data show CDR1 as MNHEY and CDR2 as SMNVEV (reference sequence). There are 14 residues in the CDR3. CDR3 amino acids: CASIGGQGLYEQYF. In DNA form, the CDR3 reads TGTGCCAGCATTGGGGGACAGGGTCTCTACGAGCAGTACTTC.

The CDR3 is CASSLAQRQETQYF. The CDR3 DNA is TGTGCCAGCAGCTTAGCACAGCGCCAAGAGACCCAGTACTTC. The chain carries TRBV11-2 and TRBJ2-5; no definite D call. The V gene's germline CDR1 is SGHAT and CDR2 FQNNGV. The CDR3 sequence is 14 residues long. The V end lost 1 base, the J end lost 1 base, and 7 bases lay between the germline ends.

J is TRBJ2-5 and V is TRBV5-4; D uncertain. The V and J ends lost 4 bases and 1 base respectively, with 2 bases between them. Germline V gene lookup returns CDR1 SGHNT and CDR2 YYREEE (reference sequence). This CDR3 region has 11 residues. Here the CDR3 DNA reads TGTGCCAGCAGCACCCAAGAGACCCAGTACTTC. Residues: CASSTQETQYF.

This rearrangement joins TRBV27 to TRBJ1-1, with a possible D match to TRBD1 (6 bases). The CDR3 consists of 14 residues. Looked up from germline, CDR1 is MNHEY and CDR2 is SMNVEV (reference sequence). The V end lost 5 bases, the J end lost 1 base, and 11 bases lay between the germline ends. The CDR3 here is CASSPPGANTEAFF. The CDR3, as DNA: TGTGCCAGCAGTCCCCCAGGGGCGAACACTGAAGCTTTCTTT.

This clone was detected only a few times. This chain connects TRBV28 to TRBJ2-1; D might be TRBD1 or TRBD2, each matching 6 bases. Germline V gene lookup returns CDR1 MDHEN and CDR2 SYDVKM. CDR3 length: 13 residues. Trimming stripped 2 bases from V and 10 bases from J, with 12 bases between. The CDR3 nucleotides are TGTGCCAGCAGTTTAACCCGGAGGGGGGAGCAGTTCTTC. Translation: CASSLTRRGEQFF.

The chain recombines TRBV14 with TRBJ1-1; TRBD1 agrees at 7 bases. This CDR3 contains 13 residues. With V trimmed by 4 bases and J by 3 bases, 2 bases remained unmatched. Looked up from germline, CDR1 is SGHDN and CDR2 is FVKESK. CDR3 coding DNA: TGTGCCAGCAGCCGACAGGGAGACACTGAAGCTTTCTTT. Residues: CASSRQGDTEAFF.

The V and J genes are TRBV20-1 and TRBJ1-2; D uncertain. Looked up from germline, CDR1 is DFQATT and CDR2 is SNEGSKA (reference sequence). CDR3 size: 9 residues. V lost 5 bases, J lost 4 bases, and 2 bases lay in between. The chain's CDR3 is CSAFYGYTF. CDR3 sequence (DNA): TGCAGTGCTTTCTATGGCTACACCTTC.

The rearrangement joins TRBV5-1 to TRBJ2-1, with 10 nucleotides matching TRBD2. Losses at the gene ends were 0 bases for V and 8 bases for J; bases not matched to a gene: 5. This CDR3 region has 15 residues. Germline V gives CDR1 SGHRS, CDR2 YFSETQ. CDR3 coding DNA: TGCGCCAGCAGCTTGGGAGCGGGGGGGTTCGATGAGCAGTTCTTC. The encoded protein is CASSLGAGGFDEQFF.

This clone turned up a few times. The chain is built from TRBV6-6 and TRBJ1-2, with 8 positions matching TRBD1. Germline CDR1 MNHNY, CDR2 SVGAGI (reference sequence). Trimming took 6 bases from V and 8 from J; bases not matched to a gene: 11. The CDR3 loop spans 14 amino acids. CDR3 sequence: CASSPTGEVRGYTF. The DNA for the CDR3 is TGTGCCAGCAGCCCGACAGGGGAAGTTAGAGGCTACACCTTC.

The DNA of the CDR3 is TGCGCCAGCAGCGAGCTTAATTCACCCCTCCACTTT. Its translation is CASSELNSPLHF. The rearrangement uses TRBV5-1 and TRBJ1-6; no clear D. Germline lookup yields CDR1 SGHRS and CDR2 YFSETQ. The CDR3 is 12 amino acids. The V end lost 4 bases, the J end lost 6 bases, and 5 bases lay between the germline ends.

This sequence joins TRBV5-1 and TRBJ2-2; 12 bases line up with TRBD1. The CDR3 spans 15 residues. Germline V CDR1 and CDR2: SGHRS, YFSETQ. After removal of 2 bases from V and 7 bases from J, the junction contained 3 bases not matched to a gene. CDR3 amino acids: CASSFGTGGFGELFF. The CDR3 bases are TGCGCCAGCAGCTTCGGGACAGGGGGCTTCGGGGAGCTGTTTTTT. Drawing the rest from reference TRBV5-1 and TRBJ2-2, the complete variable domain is KAGVTQTPRYLIKTRGQQVTLSCSPISGHRSVSWYQQTPGQGLQFLFEYFSETQRNKGNFPGRFSGRQFSNSRSEMNVSTLELGDSALYLCASSFGTGGFGELFFGEGSRLTVL.